A single sample is the source of the 21 T cell receptor beta chains below, sequenced in a study of Ad26.COV2.S vaccination and SARS-CoV-2 variants. Sequencing was performed with immunoSEQ multiplex PCR; in TCRdb, only in-frame clones are kept and a portion is missing. The table shows about 350,000 clones, with 75% to 90% occurring only once. The treatment here: around 19 received Ad26.COV2.S at low or high dose, single or two shots; five or six received placebo; per-sample allocation not given. Specimens were obtained on day 63 following the first vaccine or placebo injection. The sample consisted of peripheral blood, taken in a trial of Ad26.COV2.S vaccine versus placebo. The receptors were sampled from a person aged 18-65 years who received the Ad26.COV2.S COVID-19 vaccine or a placebo.

The V call is TRBV27, the J call TRBJ2-1; D tentatively fits TRBD1 or TRBD2 (5 bases each). The CDR3 runs to 17 residues. CDR1 and CDR2 from the germline V gene are MNHEY and SMNVEV (reference sequence). Trimming cost V 4 bases and J 1 base, with 17 bases left between them. CDR3 sequence: CASSSPWGLISYNEQFF. As DNA, the CDR3 is TGTGCCAGCAGTTCTCCCTGGGGGTTGATTTCCTACAATGAGCAGTTCTTC.

The chain uses TRBV19 and TRBJ2-1; 8 nucleotides match TRBD2. V was clipped by 6 bases and J by 4 bases; unmatched bases: 8. There are 15 residues in the CDR3. The germline CDR1 and CDR2 sequences are LNHDA and SQIVND (reference sequence). CDR3 in DNA: TGTGCCAGTAGCCTACTAGCGGAGGGGTACAATGAGCAGTTCTTC. Amino acid sequence: CASSLLAEGYNEQFF.

The chain recombines TRBV4-2 with TRBJ1-1, with TRBD1 matching over 7 bases. The CDR3 runs 15 residues. V shed 3 bases and J 3 bases; nucleotides not matched to a gene: 7. Germline V gene lookup returns CDR1 LGHNA and CDR2 YNFKEQ. The CDR3 loop is CASSQGTGEHTEAFF. CDR3 nucleotide sequence: TGTGCCAGCAGCCAGGGTACAGGGGAGCACACTGAAGCTTTCTTT.

The rearrangement uses TRBV4-1 and TRBJ1-4; the D gene is possibly TRBD1 (5 bases). The CDR3 runs to 17 residues. V lost 8 bases and J 6 bases, leaving 25 bases between the germline ends. Germline loops: CDR1 MGHRA, CDR2 YSYEKL. CDR3 amino acids: CASGSQGRGGDDEKLFF. For the CDR3, the DNA is TGCGCCAGCGGATCCCAAGGACGTGGTGGGGACGATGAAAAACTGTTTTTT.

This clone was observed a few times. The V gene is TRBV6-5, the J gene TRBJ1-1; D remains ambiguous. CDR1 is MNHEY, CDR2 SVGAGI, per germline. Trimming cost V 1 base and J 2 bases, with 11 bases left between them. The CDR3 contains 15 residues. The CDR3 region is CASSYFSKGNTEAFF. Written as DNA, the CDR3 is TGTGCCAGCAGTTACTTTTCTAAGGGAAACACTGAAGCTTTCTTT.

Here the CDR3 reads CASSYDTLQGKGEKLFF. In DNA form, the CDR3 reads TGTGCCAGCAGTTACGACACCCTCCAGGGGAAAGGTGAAAAACTGTTTTTT. V gene TRBV6-2 or TRBV6-3 combines with J gene TRBJ1-4; TRBD1 is a possible D gene (6 bases). Germline CDR1 and CDR2: MNHEY and SVGEGT. The CDR3 sequence is 17 residues long. V lost 2 bases to trimming and J lost 7 bases, with 20 bases between them.

The genes are TRBV9 and TRBJ2-1; no firm D call. Germline CDR1 and CDR2: SGDLS and YYNGEE. V was clipped by 4 bases and J by 7 bases, with 12 bases between them. The CDR3 loop spans 13 amino acids. The CDR3 nucleotides are TGTGCCAGCAGCTTTTATCCCGGTAATGAGCAGTTCTTC. Translation: CASSFYPGNEQFF.

This chain uses TRBV13 with TRBJ2-1; tentative D call: TRBD2 (5 bases). The CDR3 covers 16 residues. Germline-derived CDR1 and CDR2 are PRHDT and FYEKMQ (reference sequence). Deletions cut 0 bases from V and 2 bases from J, with 11 bases between. CDR3 sequence (DNA): TGTGCCAGCAGCTTAGGGCGGACTCTTACCTACAATGAGCAGTTCTTC. This sequence encodes CASSLGRTLTYNEQFF.

The V gene is TRBV5-5, the J gene TRBJ1-4; TRBD1 might be the D (5 bases). V was cut by 4 bases and J by 7 bases, with 23 bases left in between. Looked up from germline, CDR1 is SGHKS and CDR2 is YYEKEE (reference sequence). This CDR3 is built from 17 residues. The CDR3 is CASSHNPGTENGEKLFF. CDR3 bases: TGTGCCAGCAGCCACAACCCCGGGACGGAGAACGGTGAAAAACTGTTTTTT.

The chain uses TRBV18 and TRBJ2-7; D not certain. Trimming removed 3 bases at V and 2 bases at J, with 5 bases between. The CDR3 spans 12 residues. CDR1 is KGHSH and CDR2 is LQKENI in the germline V gene. The CDR3 DNA is TGTGCCAGCTCACCGGGCACCTACGAGCAGTACTTC. This translates into CASSPGTYEQYF.

In DNA form, the CDR3 reads TGCGCCAGCAGCTTGGAAGGGGGCAATCAGCCCCAGCATTTT. This sequence encodes CASSLEGGNQPQHF. This chain joins TRBV5-1 and TRBJ1-5; D possibly corresponds to TRBD1 (5 bases). The V gene lost 0 bases and the J gene lost 2 bases, with 6 bases spanning the gap. This CDR3 contains 14 residues. From germline, CDR1 is SGHRS and CDR2 YFSETQ.

CDR3: CSAGLAGQNYYNEQFF. The CDR3 DNA reads TGCAGCGCCGGACTAGCGGGACAAAACTACTACAATGAGCAGTTCTTC. J is TRBJ2-1 and V is TRBV29-1, with TRBD2 identical over 12 bases. V trimming: 7 bases; J trimming: 3 bases; junction bases outside the gene matches: 10. Germline V lookup: CDR1 SQVTM, CDR2 ANQGSEA. CDR3 length: 16 residues.

Remarks on this clone: This same CDR3 is encoded by further DNA sequences in the sample. The chain uses TRBV7-9 and TRBJ2-3; no clear D. The germline V gene has CDR1 SEHNR and CDR2 FQNEAQ (reference sequence). V lost 3 bases and J 0 bases, leaving 7 bases between the germline ends. CDR3 length: 14 residues. CDR3 in amino acids: CASSLTLSTDTQYF. The CDR3 bases are TGTGCCAGCAGCTTGACATTAAGCACAGATACGCAGTATTTT.

The V call is TRBV15, the J call TRBJ1-1; the D is unclear. The CDR3 is 17 amino acids. Germline CDR1 LNHNV, CDR2 YYDKDF (reference sequence). V lost 1 base and J lost 0, with 15 bases in between. Here the CDR3 DNA reads TGTGCCACCAGCAGAGGCACGGGGAAGAGGATGAACACTGAAGCTTTCTTT. It yields the protein CATSRGTGKRMNTEAFF.

The chain couples TRBV2 to TRBJ2-5, with a tentative D call TRBD1 (5 bases). V was pared by 7 bases and J by 4 bases, with 13 bases between. The germline gives CDR1 SNHLY, CDR2 FYNNEI. The CDR3 sequence is 13 residues long. CDR3 bases: TGTGCCAGCACTCCGGACACGAGAGAGACCCAGTACTTC. Amino acid sequence: CASTPDTRETQYF. The full variable domain, rest sourced from reference TRBV2 and TRBJ2-5, is EPEVTQTPSHQVTQMGQEVILRCVPISNHLYFYWYRQILGQKVEFLVSFYNNEISEKSEIFDDQFSVERPDGSNFTLKIRSTKLEDSAMYFCASTPDTRETQYFGPGTRLLVL.

This clone was counted between two and nine times. The CDR3 sequence is CASSPGQGSTGANVLTF. CDR3 nucleotide sequence: TGCGCCAGCAGCCCGGGCCAGGGTAGTACTGGGGCCAACGTCCTGACTTTC. This chain links TRBV4-3 with TRBJ2-6; D is possibly TRBD1 (5 bases). V gave up 4 bases and J gave up 2 bases, with 15 bases separating them. This CDR3 region has 17 residues. CDR1 is LGHNA, CDR2 YSLEER, per germline.

Written as DNA, the CDR3 is TGCGCCAGCAGCCTACGGGACGCTAGCGGGGGGATCTCCTACGAGCAGTACTTC. Encoded protein: CASSLRDASGGISYEQYF. V gene TRBV5-1 combines with J gene TRBJ2-7; 11 nucleotides agree with TRBD2. Germline V CDR1 and CDR2: SGHRS, YFSETQ. J gave up 0 bases and V 4 bases, and 12 bases lay outside the gene matches. The CDR3 consists of 18 residues.

J is TRBJ2-3 and V is TRBV2, with 7 nucleotides matching TRBD1. The germline V gene encodes CDR1 SNHLY and CDR2 FYNNEI. The junction had 5 bases not matched to a gene; V was cut back by 7 bases and J by 1 base. This CDR3 is 14 amino acids long. The CDR3 loop is CASKGTAGTDTQYF. For the CDR3, the DNA is TGTGCCAGCAAGGGGACAGCGGGCACAGATACGCAGTATTTT.

This clone has just one count. This chain uses TRBV29-1 with TRBJ2-5; 8 nucleotides line up with TRBD1. V shed 0 bases, J shed 5 bases, and the junction held 8 bases outside the gene matches. The CDR3 extends over 15 amino acids. CDR1 and CDR2 from the germline V gene are SQVTM and ANQGSEA. The CDR3 protein is CSVEDVTGDRETQYF. The CDR3 nucleotides are TGCAGCGTTGAAGACGTGACAGGGGATCGGGAGACCCAGTACTTC.

V gene TRBV12-3 or TRBV12-4 combines with J gene TRBJ2-1, with a weak D call TRBD2 (6 bases). This CDR3 spans 13 amino acids. V lost 5 bases to trimming and J lost 5 bases, with 10 bases between them. CDR3 bases: TGTGCCAGCAGTCGACGGGAGAACAATGAGCAGTTCTTC. This encodes CASSRRENNEQFF.

The V and J genes are TRBV7-9 and TRBJ2-7, with TRBD2 matching over 10 bases. Germline V gene sequence: CDR1 SEHNR, CDR2 FQNEAQ (reference sequence). The CDR3 contains 15 residues. V gave up 1 base and J gave up 5 bases; unmatched junction bases: 5. The CDR3: CASSLGSSGSHEQYF. For the CDR3, the DNA is TGTGCCAGCAGCTTAGGGTCTAGCGGGAGCCACGAGCAGTACTTC.